The text below deals with one T cell receptor (beta chain). Here immunoSEQ multiplex PCR was the method, and the copy in TCRdb shows in-frame clones only, minus some. The sample carries fewer than 250,000 clones, roughly 87% recorded once. The entry originates in a study of blood T cell repertoires in COVID-19. Study-wide context: The United States, Italy and Spain were the sources of the acute and convalescent COVID-19 samples.

The V end was cut by 5 bases, the J end by 0 bases, with 10 bases between. Germline CDR1 is SEHNR and CDR2 is FQNEAQ (reference sequence). The CDR3 sequence is 14 residues long. The study drew participants aged roughly 18 to 95 years from fewer than 30 US areas. The sequence derives from a woman in her twenties or thirties with acute COVID-19. The sample taken for sequencing was PBMCs or T cells enriched from blood (not recorded which). The chain carries TRBV7-9 and TRBJ1-2; D gene ambiguous. CDR3 in amino acids: CASSHPDSNYGYTF. The CDR3 DNA is TGTGCCAGCAGCCACCCCGACTCTAACTATGGCTACACCTTC.